These T cell receptor beta chains were read from a single sample in a study of shared clonotypes between healthy human individuals. Sequencing was performed with immunoSEQ multiplex PCR; in TCRdb, only in-frame clones are kept and a portion is missing. The sample lists roughly 1,800,000 clones; approximately 94% were seen once. Material for sequencing was naive CD8+ T cells sorted from blood. These receptors originate from a man younger than 35 in good health. Each CDR3 is given without its conserved first and last residue. The order of the fields is CDR3 length, J gene, V gene, clone size, CDR3 protein. Size is omitted from some rows. Given values are once, few, many or a class for expanded clones.

len: 12; j_gene: TRBJ2-7; v_gene: TRBV9; abundance: .; CDR3aa: ASSVDRDGYEQY
len: 14; j_gene: TRBJ2-3; v_gene: TRBV2; abundance: .; CDR3aa: ASSYWTSGTTDTQY
len: 12; j_gene: TRBJ1-1; v_gene: TRBV27; abundance: once; CDR3aa: ASSPSGGNTEAF
len: 10; j_gene: TRBJ2-5; v_gene: TRBV9; abundance: .; CDR3aa: ASSSDGETQY
len: 14; j_gene: TRBJ2-5; v_gene: TRBV28; abundance: .; CDR3aa: ASSFVRLAPQETQY
len: 12; j_gene: TRBJ2-7; v_gene: TRBV27; abundance: .; CDR3aa: ASSQGQGSYEQY
len: 12; j_gene: TRBJ2-3; v_gene: TRBV5-8; abundance: .; CDR3aa: ASSFRGKTDTQY
len: 13; j_gene: TRBJ2-6; v_gene: TRBV30; abundance: .; CDR3aa: AWTELLSGANVLT
len: 13; j_gene: TRBJ1-5; v_gene: TRBV18; abundance: .; CDR3aa: ASSPIAGQNQPQH
len: 13; j_gene: TRBJ2-7; v_gene: TRBV5-5; abundance: .; CDR3aa: ASSLWQGDSYEQY
len: 12; j_gene: TRBJ1-1; v_gene: TRBV6-1; abundance: .; CDR3aa: ASSELGRVAEAF
len: 10; j_gene: TRBJ2-1; v_gene: TRBV28; abundance: .; CDR3aa: ASSLSRAEQF
len: 14; j_gene: TRBJ2-1; v_gene: TRBV7-9; abundance: .; CDR3aa: ASSHGTGTDYNEQF
len: 11; j_gene: TRBJ2-7; v_gene: TRBV7-8; abundance: .; CDR3aa: ASSLVLEYEQY
len: 11; j_gene: TRBJ2-7; v_gene: TRBV19; abundance: .; CDR3aa: ASTNGGFYEQY
len: 12; j_gene: TRBJ2-7; v_gene: TRBV9; abundance: .; CDR3aa: ASSVAGGFYEQY
len: 12; j_gene: TRBJ2-5; v_gene: TRBV6-6; abundance: .; CDR3aa: ASSPSGGAETQY
len: 13; j_gene: TRBJ2-7; v_gene: TRBV28; abundance: .; CDR3aa: ASRPGPRSSYEQY
len: 12; j_gene: TRBJ2-3; v_gene: TRBV2; abundance: .; CDR3aa: ASRGTVSTDTQY
len: 13; j_gene: TRBJ1-2; v_gene: TRBV5-8; abundance: .; CDR3aa: ASSLGWAESYGYT
len: 12; j_gene: TRBJ1-4; v_gene: TRBV7-8; abundance: .; CDR3aa: ASSLVANYEKLF
len: 11; j_gene: TRBJ1-6; v_gene: TRBV27; abundance: few; CDR3aa: ASSSQGGSPLH